A selection of T cell receptor beta chains follows, all from one sample in a study of radiotherapy plus CTLA-4 blockade in lung cancer. The protocol was immunoSEQ multiplex PCR, while the TCRdb copy is restricted to in-frame clones and leaves out a portion. The sample yields 90,000 to 100,000 clones, around nine tenths seen once. Sequenced here: peripheral blood, sampled from a patient treated with radiotherapy plus ipilimumab. These receptors were taken from a human donor with non-small cell lung cancer that progressed on radiotherapy plus ipilimumab. Each CDR3 is given with its conserved first and last residue. The D gene is left open where the match is weak. Only some rows state a clone size, as once, few, many or a class for expanded clones.

size	V	D	J	CDR3	DNA
.	TRBV11-2	.	TRBJ1-2	CASSLLNYGYTF	TGTGCCAGCAGCCTGCTTAACTATGGCTACACCTTC
few	TRBV4-1	.	TRBJ1-1	CASSQEGPRLEAFF	TGCGCCAGCAGCCAAGAAGGACCGAGGCTGGAAGCTTTCTTT
.	TRBV6-6	.	TRBJ1-5	CASNKQGGQPQHF	TGTGCCAGCAATAAACAGGGAGGTCAGCCCCAGCATTTT
.	TRBV2	.	TRBJ2-3	CASSGVWSPTDTQYF	TGTGCCAGCAGTGGGGTTTGGTCCCCCACAGATACGCAGTATTTT
.	TRBV9	.	TRBJ2-5	CASSASSTPETQYF	TGTGCCAGCAGCGCCAGTAGCACGCCAGAGACCCAGTACTTC
few	TRBV7-2	.	TRBJ1-2	CASSPAGVGGYTF	TGTGCCAGCAGCCCGGCGGGGGTAGGGGGCTACACCTTC
.	TRBV5-1	TRBD1	TRBJ1-2	CASSLPGQGTSGYTF	TGCGCCAGCAGCTTACCAGGACAGGGTACGTCTGGCTACACCTTC
few	TRBV7-2	TRBD1	TRBJ1-2	CASSPSRQGRGYTF	TGTGCCAGCAGCCCCAGCAGACAGGGACGGGGCTACACCTTC
.	TRBV27	TRBD1	TRBJ1-2	CASSISGGTYGYTF	TGTGCCAGCAGTATATCAGGGGGCACCTATGGCTACACCTTC
.	TRBV9	.	TRBJ2-3	CASSESTDTQYF	TGTGCCAGCAGCGAGAGCACAGATACGCAGTATTTT
once	TRBV2	.	TRBJ1-1	CASKAGGTEAFF	TGTGCCAGCAAGGCAGGCGGCACTGAAGCTTTCTTT
.	TRBV15	.	TRBJ2-7	CATSRVAAGSHEQYF	TGTGCCACCAGCAGAGTTGCTGCGGGATCCCACGAGCAGTACTTC
.	TRBV2	TRBD1	TRBJ1-1	CASSQNRGLNTEAFF	TGTGCCAGCAGTCAAAACAGGGGCTTGAACACTGAAGCTTTCTTT
.	TRBV7-9	.	TRBJ1-1	CASSSESFTEAFF	TGTGCCAGCAGCTCGGAGTCCTTCACTGAAGCTTTCTTT
.	TRBV6-5	TRBD1	TRBJ2-1	CASRGQPSSYNEQFF	TGTGCCAGCCGGGGACAGCCGAGCTCCTACAATGAGCAGTTCTTC
.	TRBV9	.	TRBJ2-5	CASSPRGGSGPFQETQYF	TGTGCCAGCAGCCCTCGAGGGGGAAGCGGCCCTTTCCAAGAGACCCAGTACTTC
.	TRBV2	.	TRBJ1-2	CASSEASIQNGYTF	TGTGCCAGCAGTGAGGCCAGCATACAAAATGGCTACACCTTC
.	TRBV7-9	.	TRBJ2-7	CASSWSRDSLRPYEQYF	TGTGCCAGCAGCTGGAGCCGGGACTCCCTAAGACCCTACGAGCAGTACTTC
.	TRBV5-1	TRBD1	TRBJ2-2	CASSTGQAGSGELFF	TGCGCCAGCAGCACTGGACAGGCTGGAAGCGGGGAGCTGTTTTTT
.	TRBV27	.	TRBJ2-1	CASSFPSGTSYNEQFF	TGTGCCAGCAGTTTCCCCTCCGGGACATCCTACAATGAGCAGTTCTTC
.	TRBV18	TRBD1	TRBJ1-2	CASSPLQGVSQTEGYTF	TGTGCCAGCTCACCATTGCAGGGGGTATCCCAAACGGAGGGCTACACCTTC
.	TRBV18	TRBD2	TRBJ2-1	CASSPNRSSGSNTYNEQFF	TGTGCCAGCTCACCCAATCGTTCGAGCGGGAGTAACACCTACAATGAGCAGTTCTTC
.	TRBV5-1	.	TRBJ1-3	CASSLTQVSGNTIYF	TGCGCCAGCAGCTTGACGCAGGTCTCTGGAAACACCATATATTTT